Detailed here is one TCR beta chain. Its antigen remains unidentified. The record has no base qualities; no much larger clone is one base away. The sample originates from a study of blood T cell repertoires in COVID-19 (dated by TCRdb to 2019 to 2021). In the study overall: Collaborator samples came from the United States, Italy and Spain and covered acute and convalescent phases of COVID-19. The material from the prospective study consisted of cDNA or gDNA derived from T cells, B-cell-depleted T cells, or PBMCs. Subjects who had been exposed to COVID-19, were actively infected with it, or had recovered from it provided the deeply sampled blood TCRbeta repertoires that made up the dataset. The repertoires were released in a freely available public database intended as a resource for research on the immune response to SARS-CoV-2. Samples came from the ongoing ImmuneRACE study (first 160 participants) plus 1,254 subjects from 6 global collaborators. A de-identified subject ID, COVID-19 status, age in years and sex were almost always included in the sample metadata. HLA class I and class II types, where available, came from metadata supplied by the sample provider rather than from assay-based typing.

The CDR3 spans 15 residues, from the cysteine through the phenylalanine. The sequence is cut down to CDR3 DNA, 45 bases in frame from base 1. Ends trimmed: V by 4 bases, J by 6 bases; bases unmatched to a gene: 7. CDR1 is given as SGHRS and CDR2 as YFSETQ, both from the germline V gene. Participants in the prospective study were enrolled through a virtual design, were aged roughly 18 to 95 years, and lived in roughly 25 United States geographic areas. Cohort assignment in the prospective study relied on participant-reported clinical history from a screening survey and a study questionnaire. ImmuneRACE Cohort 3 recovered participants were defined by two consecutive negative NP/OP PCR tests, healthcare professional clearance, or symptom resolution. Mobile phlebotomists in the prospective study collected whole blood, serum and a nasopharyngeal or oropharyngeal swab from every participant. Additional blood draws and questionnaires over an approximately 2-month period could optionally be provided by prospective study participants. Before DNA extraction, prospective study blood samples were shipped either frozen or at room temperature.

Summary of the overall study and its limitations: How much clinical and demographic metadata was included differed by source and by participant, and the metadata was provided uncurated.

TCRbeta CDR3 regions were amplified from genomic DNA by means of the immunoSEQ Assay, a bias-controlled multiplex PCR. The authors' pipeline ran thus. Nucleated cell counts per sample were estimated from amplification of reference gene primers within the assay. To quantify the absolute abundance of each unique TCRbeta CDR3 rearrangement, sequence reads were collapsed and filtered. For each sample, productive Simpson clonality was calculated by taking the square root of Simpson's diversity index across productive rearrangements. In its TCRdb copy, this immuneACCESS table keeps in-frame sequences only and misses some clones. Where compared with another copy, unresolved V genes explain less than half of these, and the others have no known cause. V, J and clone size derive from that table, while D and trimming were established from the DNA sequence. For this sample the table gives roughly 520,000 clones, of which approximately 90% were detected only once. The ten largest clones represent approximately 1.8% of the sample.

The source of this sequence is a woman in her thirties or forties who had recovered from COVID-19. Specimen: PBMCs or T cells enriched from blood (not recorded which). In this chain, TRBV5-1 is recombined with TRBJ2-3; TRBD1 aligns with 11 central bases. Read as DNA, the sequence is TGCGCCAGCAGCAGGACAGGGGGCCGTCGGGATACGCAGTATTTT. Translated, this is CASSRTGGRRDTQYF. The full variable domain, completed from the reference TRBV5-1 and TRBJ2-3 proteins outside the CDR3, reads KAGVTQTPRYLIKTRGQQVTLSCSPISGHRSVSWYQQTPGQGLQFLFEYFSETQRNKGNFPGRFSGRQFSNSRSEMNVSTLELGDSALYLCASSRTGGRRDTQYFGPGTRLTVL.